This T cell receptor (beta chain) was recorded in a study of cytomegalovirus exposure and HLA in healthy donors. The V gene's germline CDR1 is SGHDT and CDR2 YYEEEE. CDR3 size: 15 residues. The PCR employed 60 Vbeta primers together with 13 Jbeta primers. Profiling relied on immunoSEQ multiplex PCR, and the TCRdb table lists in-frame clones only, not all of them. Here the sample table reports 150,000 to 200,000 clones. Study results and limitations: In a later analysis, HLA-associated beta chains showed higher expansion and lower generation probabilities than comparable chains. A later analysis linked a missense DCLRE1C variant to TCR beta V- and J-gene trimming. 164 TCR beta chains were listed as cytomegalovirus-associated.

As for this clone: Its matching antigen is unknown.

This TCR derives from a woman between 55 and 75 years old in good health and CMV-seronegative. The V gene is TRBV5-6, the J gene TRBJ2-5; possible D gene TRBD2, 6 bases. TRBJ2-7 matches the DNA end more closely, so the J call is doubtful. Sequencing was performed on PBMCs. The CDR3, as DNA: TGTGCCAGCAGCTTGCCTAGCGCCTCTGAACACGAGCAGTACTTC. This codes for CASSLPSASEHEQYF.